These T cell receptor beta chains were read from a single sample in a study of blood T cells in healthy people across ages. MiXCR was run by TCRdb on the 5' RACE reads, yielding one entry per CDR3 protein. Of around 1,500,000 distinct CDR3 sequences listed, approximately 30% are singletons. Sequenced input: blood. The receptors here all came from a woman between 25 and 40 years old in good health. The CDR3 runs from the conserved cysteine through the conserved F or W. A D gene is named only where the DNA matches it firmly. A row's size may be missing; if present it is once, few, many or a size class.

V gene: TRBV6-5; D gene: TRBD1; clone size: many; J gene: TRBJ2-7; CDR3 protein: CASTRTGLTYEQYF; CDR3 DNA: TGTGCCAGCACACGGACAGGGCTGACCTACGAGCAGTACTTC
V gene: TRBV6-6; D gene: TRBD2; clone size: few; J gene: TRBJ2-5; CDR3 protein: CSSGSGGAGKETQYF; CDR3 DNA: TGTTCCAGCGGTAGCGGGGGGGCCGGAAAAGAGACCCAGTACTTC
V gene: TRBV3-1; D gene: TRBD2; clone size: few; J gene: TRBJ2-7; CDR3 protein: CASSQGFMAGVYF; CDR3 DNA: TGTGCCAGCAGCCAAGGGTTCATGGCGGGAGTGTACTTC
V gene: TRBV5-1; D gene: NA; clone size: NA; J gene: TRBJ2-7; CDR3 protein: CASSAGTPGGEQYF; CDR3 DNA: TGCGCCAGCAGCGCCGGAACACCTGGGGGCGAGCAGTACTTC
V gene: TRBV30; D gene: TRBD2; clone size: NA; J gene: TRBJ2-3; CDR3 protein: CAWSTSLGSGVGDTQYF; CDR3 DNA: TGTGCCTGGAGTACCTCCTTGGGTAGCGGGGTTGGAGATACGCAGTATTTT
V gene: TRBV28; D gene: TRBD2; clone size: few; J gene: TRBJ2-7; CDR3 protein: CASAAQERGFSYEQYF; CDR3 DNA: TGTGCCAGCGCTGCCCAGGAGCGGGGGTTCTCCTACGAGCAGTACTTC
V gene: TRBV28; D gene: NA; clone size: NA; J gene: TRBJ1-1; CDR3 protein: CASSTRVEAFF; CDR3 DNA: TGTGCCAGCAGTACCCGCGTAGAAGCTTTCTTT
V gene: TRBV20-1; D gene: TRBD1; clone size: NA; J gene: TRBJ1-2; CDR3 protein: CSAREGDRGVYGYTF; CDR3 DNA: TGCAGTGCTAGAGAAGGGGACAGGGGGGTCTATGGCTACACCTTC
V gene: TRBV20-1; D gene: TRBD2; clone size: few; J gene: TRBJ2-7; CDR3 protein: CSARVRRGRSYEQYF; CDR3 DNA: TGCAGTGCTAGAGTGAGGCGGGGGAGGTCGTACGAGCAGTACTTC
V gene: TRBV5-1; D gene: NA; clone size: NA; J gene: TRBJ1-2; CDR3 protein: CVSSLDPRDDGYTF; CDR3 DNA: TGCGTCAGCAGCTTGGATCCCAGGGACGATGGCTACACCTTC
V gene: TRBV6-5; D gene: NA; clone size: NA; J gene: TRBJ2-7; CDR3 protein: CASSYGARGIGDEQYF; CDR3 DNA: TGTGCCAGCAGTTACGGTGCGCGCGGGATTGGAGACGAGCAGTACTTC
V gene: TRBV7-9; D gene: NA; clone size: NA; J gene: TRBJ2-3; CDR3 protein: CVSSSGGGGGTDTQYF; CDR3 DNA: TGTGTCAGCAGCAGCGGCGGGGGAGGGGGGACAGATACGCAGTATTTT
V gene: TRBV5-1; D gene: TRBD2; clone size: NA; J gene: TRBJ2-7; CDR3 protein: CASSTLGGAYEQYF; CDR3 DNA: TGCGCCAGCAGCACCCTCGGGGGGGCCTACGAGCAGTACTTC
V gene: TRBV6-6; D gene: TRBD1; clone size: once; J gene: TRBJ2-7; CDR3 protein: CASSYSGTGIGKQYF; CDR3 DNA: TGTGCCAGCAGTTACTCGGGGACAGGGATAGGCAAGCAGTACTTC
V gene: TRBV7-9; D gene: NA; clone size: NA; J gene: TRBJ2-6; CDR3 protein: CASSPKGVGVSGANVLTF; CDR3 DNA: TGTGCCAGCAGCCCGAAGGGTGTGGGAGTCTCTGGGGCCAACGTCCTGACTTTC
V gene: TRBV3-1; D gene: TRBD2; clone size: many; J gene: TRBJ2-6; CDR3 protein: CASRTSGTWANVLTF; CDR3 DNA: TGTGCCAGCAGGACTAGCGGTACATGGGCCAACGTCCTGACTTTC
V gene: TRBV29-1; D gene: NA; clone size: many; J gene: TRBJ1-4; CDR3 protein: CSVPDSFNEKLFF; CDR3 DNA: TGCAGCGTTCCGGACAGTTTTAATGAAAAACTGTTTTTT
V gene: TRBV6-1; D gene: TRBD2; clone size: NA; J gene: TRBJ2-7; CDR3 protein: CASSAGGTDYEQYF; CDR3 DNA: TGTGCCAGCAGTGCGGGAGGGACTGACTACGAGCAGTACTTC
V gene: TRBV3-1; D gene: NA; clone size: NA; J gene: TRBJ1-1; CDR3 protein: CASSQGGVGSAEAFF; CDR3 DNA: TGTGCCAGCAGCCAAGGGGGCGTAGGATCCGCTGAAGCTTTCTTT
V gene: TRBV5-1; D gene: NA; clone size: few; J gene: TRBJ2-3; CDR3 protein: CASSLGQDSIDTQYF; CDR3 DNA: TGCGCCAGCAGCTTGGGTCAGGATAGCATAGATACGCAGTATTTT
V gene: TRBV12-3/TRBV12-4; D gene: NA; clone size: NA; J gene: TRBJ2-7; CDR3 protein: CASSNRDGVSFQREQYF; CDR3 DNA: TGTGCCAGCAGTAACCGGGACGGGGTTTCCTTTCAGCGCGAGCAGTACTTC
V gene: TRBV12-3/TRBV12-4; D gene: NA; clone size: once; J gene: TRBJ1-5; CDR3 protein: CASNLGGSQPQHF; CDR3 DNA: TGTGCCAGCAACCTAGGTGGGAGTCAGCCCCAGCATTTT
V gene: TRBV10-2; D gene: TRBD1; clone size: NA; J gene: TRBJ1-2; CDR3 protein: CASNPGQGAASGYTF; CDR3 DNA: TGCGCCAGCAATCCGGGACAGGGGGCCGCATCTGGCTACACCTTC
V gene: TRBV20-1; D gene: NA; clone size: few; J gene: TRBJ1-6; CDR3 protein: CSASQGRDSPLHF; CDR3 DNA: TGCAGTGCTAGTCAGGGGCGCGATTCACCCCTCCACTTT
V gene: TRBV7-9; D gene: NA; clone size: NA; J gene: TRBJ2-3; CDR3 protein: CASSFRGGARGRKADTQYF; CDR3 DNA: TGTGCCAGCAGCTTCAGGGGTGGCGCGCGGGGGAGGAAAGCAGATACGCAGTATTTT
V gene: TRBV7-2; D gene: TRBD1; clone size: few; J gene: TRBJ2-6; CDR3 protein: CASSLQGAMSGANVLTF; CDR3 DNA: TGTGCCAGCAGCTTACAGGGGGCAATGAGTGGGGCCAACGTCCTGACTTTC
V gene: TRBV20-1; D gene: TRBD2; clone size: many; J gene: TRBJ2-5; CDR3 protein: CSANAGTSGRIRETQYF; CDR3 DNA: TGCAGTGCTAACGCCGGGACTAGCGGGAGGATACGAGAGACCCAGTACTTC
V gene: TRBV11-3; D gene: NA; clone size: NA; J gene: TRBJ2-2; CDR3 protein: CASSLSRSGGELFF; CDR3 DNA: TGTGCCAGCAGCCTCTCGCGATCTGGTGGGGAGCTGTTTTTT
V gene: TRBV10-2; D gene: NA; clone size: NA; J gene: TRBJ2-3; CDR3 protein: CAIRGLRGGDTQYF; CDR3 DNA: TGCGCCATCCGGGGCCTTCGGGGTGGAGATACGCAGTATTTT
V gene: TRBV28; D gene: TRBD1; clone size: few; J gene: TRBJ1-2; CDR3 protein: CASVGQGTGYGYTF; CDR3 DNA: TGTGCCAGCGTAGGACAGGGGACGGGCTATGGCTACACCTTC
V gene: TRBV6-6; D gene: TRBD1; clone size: once; J gene: TRBJ1-1; CDR3 protein: CASSPLGTGDKNTEAFF; CDR3 DNA: TGTGCCAGCAGTCCCCTCGGGACAGGCGATAAGAACACTGAAGCTTTCTTT
V gene: TRBV29-1; D gene: NA; clone size: few; J gene: TRBJ1-5; CDR3 protein: CSVRTEEASNQPQHF; CDR3 DNA: TGCAGCGTTAGAACTGAGGAAGCTAGCAATCAGCCCCAGCATTTT
V gene: TRBV7-9; D gene: TRBD1; clone size: few; J gene: TRBJ2-7; CDR3 protein: CASSWGQGIVDEQYF; CDR3 DNA: TGTGCCAGCAGCTGGGGACAGGGGATTGTCGACGAGCAGTACTTC
V gene: TRBV7-2; D gene: NA; clone size: many; J gene: TRBJ1-6; CDR3 protein: CASSPQSGIDSPLHF; CDR3 DNA: TGTGCCAGCAGCCCCCAGTCGGGAATCGACTCACCCCTCCACTTT
V gene: TRBV28; D gene: TRBD1; clone size: NA; J gene: TRBJ1-6; CDR3 protein: CASSLPQGASNSPLHF; CDR3 DNA: TGTGCCAGCAGTTTACCGCAGGGGGCGTCGAATTCACCCCTCCACTTT
V gene: TRBV5-1; D gene: NA; clone size: many; J gene: TRBJ2-7; CDR3 protein: CASREAEYEQYF; CDR3 DNA: TGCGCCAGCAGAGAAGCGGAATACGAGCAGTACTTC
V gene: TRBV28; D gene: NA; clone size: NA; J gene: TRBJ2-1; CDR3 protein: CASSRTAGADEQFF; CDR3 DNA: TGTGCCAGCAGCCGGACGGCTGGGGCGGATGAGCAGTTCTTC
V gene: TRBV10-3; D gene: NA; clone size: NA; J gene: TRBJ2-5; CDR3 protein: CAISSASEQYF; CDR3 DNA: TGTGCCATCAGTTCCGCCTCAGAGCAGTACTTC
V gene: TRBV7-2; D gene: TRBD1; clone size: few; J gene: TRBJ2-5; CDR3 protein: CASSSQGLHQETQYF; CDR3 DNA: TGTGCCAGCAGCTCACAGGGGCTCCACCAGGAGACCCAGTACTTC
V gene: TRBV28; D gene: NA; clone size: once; J gene: TRBJ2-7; CDR3 protein: CASRLGGPPYEQYF; CDR3 DNA: TGTGCCAGCAGGTTGGGGGGACCCCCCTACGAGCAGTACTTC
V gene: TRBV7-6; D gene: TRBD1; clone size: few; J gene: TRBJ2-1; CDR3 protein: CASSLAGTGGVFDEQFF; CDR3 DNA: TGTGCCAGCAGCTTAGCGGGGACAGGGGGGGTTTTCGATGAGCAGTTCTTC
V gene: TRBV29-1; D gene: NA; clone size: many; J gene: TRBJ2-1; CDR3 protein: CSAQPRFNEQFF; CDR3 DNA: TGCAGCGCCCAGCCCAGGTTTAATGAGCAGTTCTTC
V gene: TRBV7-8; D gene: NA; clone size: few; J gene: TRBJ1-6; CDR3 protein: CANSRSSNSPLHF; CDR3 DNA: TGTGCCAACAGCCGATCCTCTAATTCACCCCTCCACTTT
V gene: TRBV20-1; D gene: NA; clone size: NA; J gene: TRBJ2-5; CDR3 protein: CSARDYLRGAEETQYF; CDR3 DNA: TGCAGTGCTAGAGATTATCTCCGGGGCGCCGAAGAGACCCAGTACTTC
V gene: TRBV25-1; D gene: NA; clone size: NA; J gene: TRBJ2-2; CDR3 protein: CASSERRANTGELFF; CDR3 DNA: TGTGCCAGCAGTGAACGGAGGGCGAACACCGGGGAGCTGTTTTTT
V gene: TRBV19; D gene: NA; clone size: NA; J gene: TRBJ2-1; CDR3 protein: CASKGGAGGHNEQFF; CDR3 DNA: TGTGCCAGTAAGGGGGGGGCAGGGGGACACAATGAGCAGTTCTTC
V gene: TRBV20-1; D gene: TRBD2; clone size: NA; J gene: TRBJ2-3; CDR3 protein: CSATSGGALDTQYF; CDR3 DNA: TGCAGCGCGACTAGCGGGGGGGCCCTAGATACGCAGTATTTT